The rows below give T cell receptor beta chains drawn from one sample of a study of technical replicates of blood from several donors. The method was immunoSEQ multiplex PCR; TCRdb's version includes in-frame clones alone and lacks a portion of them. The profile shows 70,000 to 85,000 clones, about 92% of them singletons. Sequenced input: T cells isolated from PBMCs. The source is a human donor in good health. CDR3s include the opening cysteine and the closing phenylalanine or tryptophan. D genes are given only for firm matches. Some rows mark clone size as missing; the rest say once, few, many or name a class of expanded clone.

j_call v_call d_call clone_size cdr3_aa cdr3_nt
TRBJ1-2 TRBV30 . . CASSSTGIHGYTF TGTGCCTCGAGTAGTACAGGGATCCATGGCTACACCTTC
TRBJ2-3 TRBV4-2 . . CASSQGLLDTQYF TGTGCCAGCAGCCAAGGACTTCTAGATACGCAGTATTTT
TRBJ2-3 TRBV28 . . CASSLDSLSTDTQYF TGTGCCAGCAGTCTGGACAGTCTTAGCACAGATACGCAGTATTTT
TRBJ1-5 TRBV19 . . CASSHYGASEAQHF TGTGCCAGTAGCCACTATGGGGCCTCCGAGGCCCAGCATTTT
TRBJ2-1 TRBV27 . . CASSFEAYNEQFF TGTGCCAGCAGTTTTGAGGCCTACAATGAGCAGTTCTTC
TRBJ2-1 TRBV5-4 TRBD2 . CASKREGQEQFF TGTGCCAGCAAGCGGGAGGGCCAGGAGCAGTTCTTC
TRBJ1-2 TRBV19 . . CASSIAGEYGYTF TGTGCCAGTAGTATAGCCGGGGAGTATGGCTACACCTTC
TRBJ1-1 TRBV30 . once CAWSSRGGDTEAFF TGTGCCTGGAGTTCACGAGGGGGGGACACTGAAGCTTTCTTT
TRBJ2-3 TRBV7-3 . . CASSPTRTDTQYF TGTGCCAGCAGTCCGACTCGAACAGATACGCAGTATTTT
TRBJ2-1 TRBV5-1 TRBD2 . CASSLAAGGYNEQFF TGCGCCAGCAGCTTGGCAGCGGGGGGTTACAATGAGCAGTTCTTC
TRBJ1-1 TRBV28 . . CASNRVVSEAFF TGTGCCAGCAACAGGGTGGTTTCTGAAGCTTTCTTT
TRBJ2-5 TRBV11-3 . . CASSLGQGSQETQYF TGTGCCAGCAGCTTAGGTCAGGGGAGCCAAGAGACCCAGTACTTC
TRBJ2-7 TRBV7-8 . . CASSLVAGFYEQYF TGTGCCAGCAGCTTAGTGGCGGGATTCTACGAGCAGTACTTC
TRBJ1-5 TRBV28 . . CASILGPLNSNQPQHF TGTGCCAGCATTTTAGGGCCCCTTAATAGCAATCAGCCCCAGCATTTT
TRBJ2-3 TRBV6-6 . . CASSYATAANTDTQYF TGTGCCAGCAGTTACGCGACAGCAGCCAACACAGATACGCAGTATTTT
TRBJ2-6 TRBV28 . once CASTRSSGANVLTF TGTGCCAGCACTAGGAGCTCTGGGGCCAACGTCCTGACTTTC
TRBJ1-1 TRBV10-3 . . CAISDSILGARNTEAFF TGTGCCATCAGTGACTCGATTTTGGGGGCAAGGAACACTGAAGCTTTCTTT
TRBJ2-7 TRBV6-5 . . CASSYSMPTSYEQYF TGTGCCAGCAGTTACTCGATGCCCACGAGCTACGAGCAGTACTTC
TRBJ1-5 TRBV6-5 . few CASSYSSGGRQPQHF TGTGCCAGCAGTTACTCGTCGGGAGGAAGACAGCCCCAGCATTTT
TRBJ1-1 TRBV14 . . CASSVIRNTEAFF TGTGCCAGCAGCGTAATTAGGAACACTGAAGCTTTCTTT
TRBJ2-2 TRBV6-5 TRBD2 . CASSYSIAGVSGELFF TGTGCCAGCAGTTACTCCATAGCGGGAGTGTCCGGGGAGCTGTTTTTT
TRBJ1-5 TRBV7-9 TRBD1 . CASSLGQDQPQHF TGTGCCAGCAGCCTAGGACAGGATCAGCCCCAGCATTTT
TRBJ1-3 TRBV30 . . CAWSRQSSGNTIYF TGTGCCTGGAGCCGACAGAGCTCTGGAAACACCATATATTTT
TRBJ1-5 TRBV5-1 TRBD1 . CASSGRQGRFQPQHF TGCGCCAGCAGCGGTAGACAGGGGAGGTTTCAGCCCCAGCATTTT
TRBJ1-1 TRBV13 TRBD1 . CASRPATGGVGTEAFF TGTGCCAGCAGGCCTGCGACAGGGGGCGTTGGGACTGAAGCTTTCTTT
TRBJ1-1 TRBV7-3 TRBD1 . CASSLTGFSSEAFF TGTGCCAGCAGCTTGACAGGGTTTAGTTCGGAAGCTTTCTTT
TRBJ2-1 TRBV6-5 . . CASEGYNEQFF TGTGCCAGCGAGGGTTACAATGAGCAGTTCTTC
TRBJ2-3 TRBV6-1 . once CASQGGTDTQYF TGTGCCAGCCAAGGGGGCACAGATACGCAGTATTTT
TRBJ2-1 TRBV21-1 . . CASSKSTYRGGYNEQFF TGTGCCAGCAGCAAATCAACTTACAGGGGAGGCTACAATGAGCAGTTCTTC
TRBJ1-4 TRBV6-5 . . CAAAGEGEKLFF TGTGCGGCGGCGGGGGAGGGCGAAAAACTGTTTTTT
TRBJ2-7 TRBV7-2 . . CASTLRGSSYEQYF TGTGCCAGCACCTTGCGGGGAAGCTCCTACGAGCAGTACTTC
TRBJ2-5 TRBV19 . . CASSESREETQYF TGTGCCAGTAGTGAATCCCGAGAAGAGACCCAGTACTTC
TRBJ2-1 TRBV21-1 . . CASSKGLTSGRIGYNEQFF TGTGCCAGCAGCAAAGGCCTGACTAGCGGGAGAATCGGGTACAATGAGCAGTTCTTC
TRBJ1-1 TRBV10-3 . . CAISELTQRGTEAFF TGTGCCATCAGTGAGCTGACCCAAAGGGGTACTGAAGCTTTCTTT
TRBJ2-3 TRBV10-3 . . CAIRRDTDTQYF TGTGCCATCAGGCGTGACACAGATACGCAGTATTTT
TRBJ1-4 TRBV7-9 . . CASSLSGGGPNEKLFF TGTGCCAGCAGCCTGAGCGGAGGAGGGCCTAATGAAAAACTGTTTTTT
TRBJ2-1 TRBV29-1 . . CSVPLSTKQFF TGCAGCGTTCCCCTAAGCACTAAGCAGTTCTTC
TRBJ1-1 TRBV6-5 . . CASSYQENTEAFF TGTGCCAGCAGCTATCAGGAGAACACTGAAGCTTTCTTT
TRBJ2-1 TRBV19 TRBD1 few CASSNLQGRSYNEQFF TGTGCCAGTAGTAATTTACAGGGGCGCTCCTACAATGAGCAGTTCTTC
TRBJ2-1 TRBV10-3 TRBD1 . CAISRDSGSHEQFF TGTGCCATCAGCCGGGACAGTGGTTCTCATGAGCAGTTCTTC
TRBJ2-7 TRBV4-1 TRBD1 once CASSQTGQGNFNEQYF TGCGCCAGCAGCCAGACGGGACAGGGGAACTTCAACGAGCAGTACTTC
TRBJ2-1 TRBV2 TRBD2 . CASIWGTSGRGQYNEQFF TGTGCCAGCATTTGGGGGACTAGCGGGAGAGGCCAATACAATGAGCAGTTCTTC
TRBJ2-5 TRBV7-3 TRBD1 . CASSSGQGLQTQYF TGTGCCAGCAGCTCCGGACAGGGTCTGCAGACCCAGTACTTC